What follows is one T cell receptor beta chain and its context. Its antigen remains unidentified. The method was immunoSEQ multiplex PCR; TCRdb's version includes in-frame clones alone and lacks a portion of them. The sample lists 93,000 or so clones, 90% occurring once. These data are taken from a study of T cell responses to AZD1222 COVID-19 vaccine. For the study at large: Researchers grouped second doses given at about 4 or about 12 weeks into one pool.

Germline lookup yields CDR1 SGHNT and CDR2 YYREEE (reference sequence). Losses at the gene ends were 4 bases for V and 8 bases for J; bases not matched to a gene: 16. The CDR3 covers 17 residues. Findings and caveats of the study: Spike-specific TCR breadth and depth grew following two AZD1222 doses. Repertoire sampling occurred only after the peak T cell response.

This TCR derives from an adult in good health. The material sequenced was peripheral blood, taken on day 0 of AZD1222 vaccination. The V call is TRBV5-4, the J call TRBJ1-4; TRBD1 matches at 8 bases. CDR3 DNA sequence: TGTGCCAGCAGCCAGATACAGGGGGGGGGTCGCGGAGAAAAACTGTTTTTT. Its translation is CASSQIQGGGRGEKLFF.